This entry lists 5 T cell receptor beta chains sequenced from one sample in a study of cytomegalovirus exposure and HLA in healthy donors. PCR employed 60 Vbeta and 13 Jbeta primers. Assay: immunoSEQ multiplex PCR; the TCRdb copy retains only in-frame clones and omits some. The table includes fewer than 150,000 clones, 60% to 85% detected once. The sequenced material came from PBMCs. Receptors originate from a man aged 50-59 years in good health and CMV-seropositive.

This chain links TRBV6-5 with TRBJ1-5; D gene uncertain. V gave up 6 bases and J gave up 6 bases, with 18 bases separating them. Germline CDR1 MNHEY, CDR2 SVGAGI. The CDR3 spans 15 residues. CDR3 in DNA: TGTGCCAGCAGGGACTCGTACGGTGACGGTCAGCCCCAGCATTTT. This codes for CASRDSYGDGQPQHF.

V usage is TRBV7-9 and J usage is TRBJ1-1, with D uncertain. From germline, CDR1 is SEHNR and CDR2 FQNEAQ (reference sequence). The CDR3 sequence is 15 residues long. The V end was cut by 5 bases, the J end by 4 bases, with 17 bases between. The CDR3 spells CASSAQDGVRTEAFF. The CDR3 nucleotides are TGTGCCAGCAGCGCCCAGGACGGGGTTCGCACTGAAGCTTTCTTT. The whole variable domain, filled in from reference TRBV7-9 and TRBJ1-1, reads DTGVSQNPRHKITKRGQNVTFRCDPISEHNRLYWYRQTLGQGPEFLTYFQNEAQLEKSRLLSDRFSAERPKGSFSTLEIQRTEQGDSAMYLCASSAQDGVRTEAFFGQGTRLTVV.

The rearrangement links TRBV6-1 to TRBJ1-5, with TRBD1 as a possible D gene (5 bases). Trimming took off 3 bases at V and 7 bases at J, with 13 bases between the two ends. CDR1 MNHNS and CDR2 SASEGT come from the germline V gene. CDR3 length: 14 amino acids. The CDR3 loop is CASSDGGRGQPQHF. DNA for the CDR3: TGTGCCAGCAGTGATGGGGGGAGGGGACAGCCCCAGCATTTT.

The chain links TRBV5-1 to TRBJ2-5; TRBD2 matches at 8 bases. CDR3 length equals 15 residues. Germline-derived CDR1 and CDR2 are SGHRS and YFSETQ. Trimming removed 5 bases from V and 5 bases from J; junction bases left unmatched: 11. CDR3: CASSWRAGVEETQYF. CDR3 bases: TGCGCCAGCAGTTGGCGAGCGGGGGTCGAGGAGACCCAGTACTTC.

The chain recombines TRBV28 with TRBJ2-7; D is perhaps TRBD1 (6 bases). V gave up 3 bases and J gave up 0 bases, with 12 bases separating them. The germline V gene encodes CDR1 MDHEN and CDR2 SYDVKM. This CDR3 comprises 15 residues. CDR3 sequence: CASSFPRDTSYEQYF. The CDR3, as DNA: TGTGCCAGCAGTTTCCCCCGGGACACCTCCTACGAGCAGTACTTC.